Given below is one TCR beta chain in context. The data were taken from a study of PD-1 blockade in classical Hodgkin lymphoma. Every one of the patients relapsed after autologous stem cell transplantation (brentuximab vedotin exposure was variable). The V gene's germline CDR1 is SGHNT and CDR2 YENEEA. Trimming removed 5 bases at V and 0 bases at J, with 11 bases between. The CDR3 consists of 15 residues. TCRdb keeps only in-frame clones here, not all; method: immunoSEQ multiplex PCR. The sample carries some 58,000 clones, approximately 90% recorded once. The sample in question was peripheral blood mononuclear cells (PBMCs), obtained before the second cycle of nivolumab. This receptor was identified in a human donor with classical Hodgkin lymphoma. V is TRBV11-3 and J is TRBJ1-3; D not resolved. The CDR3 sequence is CASSLRSSSGNTIYF. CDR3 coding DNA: TGTGCCAGCAGCCTCCGCTCGAGCTCTGGAAACACCATATATTTT.